Listed here are 20 T cell receptor beta chains from one sample, sequenced in a study of blood T cell repertoires in COVID-19. Assay: immunoSEQ multiplex PCR; the TCRdb copy retains only in-frame clones and omits some. The table lists some 120,000 clones, about 85% of them singletons. The sample taken for sequencing was peripheral blood. The source of these receptors is a man in his 60s with acute or convalescent COVID-19.

The V gene is TRBV5-6, the J gene TRBJ2-6; maybe TRBD2 (6 bases). CDR3 length: 17 residues. V lost 3 bases and J 4 bases, leaving 17 bases between the germline ends. The germline V gene has CDR1 SGHDT and CDR2 YYEEEE. The CDR3 region is CASSWGGRVTGANVLTF. CDR3 sequence (DNA): TGTGCCAGCAGCTGGGGAGGCAGGGTGACCGGGGCCAACGTCCTGACTTTC. Full variable domain (outside the CDR3, taken from reference TRBV5-6 and TRBJ2-6): DAGVTQSPTHLIKTRGQQVTLRCSPKSGHDTVSWYQQALGQGPQFIFQYYEEEERQRGNFPDRFSGHQFPNYSSELNVNALLLGDSALYLCASSWGGRVTGANVLTFGAGSRLTVL.

This sequence joins TRBV20-1 and TRBJ2-3; D unresolved. CDR1 and CDR2 (germline): DFQATT, SNEGSKA (reference sequence). CDR3 length: 11 amino acids. In DNA form, the CDR3 reads TGCAGGCCGGGTCGCGTGGGTACGCAGTATTTT. This encodes CRPGRVGTQYF.

The chain is built from TRBV4-3 and TRBJ2-7; the match to TRBD2 covers 7 bases. V lost 0 bases to trimming and J lost 0 bases; unmatched junction nucleotides: 5. Germline CDR1 reads LGHNA; CDR2 reads YSLEER. The CDR3 is made up of 16 amino acids. This chain's CDR3 is CASSQDSAGFSYEQYF. CDR3 nucleotides: TGCGCCAGCAGCCAAGATTCAGCGGGATTCTCCTACGAGCAGTACTTC.

The gene calls are TRBV5-5 and TRBJ2-4; the D gene is possibly TRBD2 (6 bases). CDR1 is SGHKS and CDR2 is YYEKEE in the germline V gene (reference sequence). This CDR3 spans 14 amino acids. V lost 0 bases and J lost 9, with 13 bases in between. Written as DNA, the CDR3 is TGTGCCAGCAGCTTGGAGGACGGGAGCGGCATTCAGTACTTC. This translates into CASSLEDGSGIQYF.

The rearrangement uses TRBV5-1 and TRBJ2-7; maybe TRBD2 (6 bases). Germline loops: CDR1 SGHRS, CDR2 YFSETQ. This CDR3 contains 14 residues. The germline V and J ends were trimmed by 6 bases and 1 base, with 14 bases remaining between them. In nucleotides, the CDR3 is TGCGCCAGCACCACGGGGGATGGTTCCTACGAGCAGTACTTC. This translates into CASTTGDGSYEQYF.

This sequence joins TRBV4-1 and TRBJ2-7, with D unclear. The CDR3 spans 14 residues. The V end lost 1 base, the J end lost 3 bases, and 10 bases lay between the germline ends. CDR1 MGHRA and CDR2 YSYEKL come from the germline V gene. CDR3 nucleotides: TGCGCCAGCAGCCAAGGAGTCGGTAGCTACGAGCAGTACTTC. Its translation is CASSQGVGSYEQYF.

The CDR3 here is CASSFGLHYEQYF. Here the CDR3 DNA reads TGTGCCAGCAGTTTTGGGCTCCACTACGAGCAGTACTTC. This chain connects TRBV12-3 or TRBV12-4 to TRBJ2-7; no clear D gene. The ends were cut back, 3 bases at V and 3 bases at J, with 9 bases in the middle. The CDR3 is 13 residues long.

This clone was detected once. The chain joins TRBV18 to TRBJ2-7; tentative D call: TRBD2 (6 bases). The CDR3 spans 14 residues. V was shortened by 1 base and J by 5 bases, with 12 bases between the two germline ends. CDR1 is KGHSH and CDR2 is LQKENI in the germline V gene. As DNA, the CDR3 is TGTGCCAGCTCACCACAGGGAGGTAGGAACGAGCAGTACTTC. Translated, it gives CASSPQGGRNEQYF.

This CDR3 reads CASSPFRDSTDTQYF. Here the CDR3 DNA reads TGTGCCAGCAGCCCTTTCCGGGACTCCACAGATACGCAGTATTTT. The chain combines TRBV6-6 with TRBJ2-3; weak D call: TRBD2 (6 bases). Germline assignment: CDR1 MNHNY and CDR2 SVGAGI (reference sequence). Trimming stripped 6 bases from V and 2 bases from J, with 15 bases between. The CDR3 covers 15 residues.

This rearrangement joins TRBV27 to TRBJ1-5; 8 positions agree with TRBD1. Germline lookup yields CDR1 MNHEY and CDR2 SMNVEV (reference sequence). There are 14 residues in the CDR3. The V gene end was trimmed by 8 bases and the J gene end by 7 bases; junction bases not matched to a gene: 10. The CDR3 coding sequence is TGTGCCAGCCCGACAGGGGCGCGAGAACAGCCCCAGCATTTT. Protein: CASPTGAREQPQHF.

A word on this clone: One end of the junction fails to match germline, which may point to a read error. V and J are TRBV28 and TRBJ1-5, with no clear D. Looked up from germline, CDR1 is MDHEN and CDR2 is SYDVKM. This CDR3 has 13 amino acids. Here the CDR3 DNA reads TGTGCCAGCAGCTTATCGATGGAGCCGCCCCAGCATTTT. Translated: CASSLSMEPPQHF.

This clone has more than one count but fewer than ten. V usage is TRBV7-9 and J usage is TRBJ2-7; D possibly corresponds to TRBD2 (6 bases). Trimming left V 3 bases short and J 6 bases short, with 9 bases between. This CDR3 is built from 12 residues. Germline values: CDR1 SEHNR, CDR2 FQNEAQ (reference sequence). The CDR3 loop is CASSFGTGEQYF. The CDR3 DNA sequence: TGTGCCAGCAGCTTCGGGACTGGCGAGCAGTACTTC.

The chain carries TRBV28 and TRBJ1-6; D uncertain. The germline CDR1 and CDR2 sequences are MDHEN and SYDVKM. Trimming stripped 4 bases from V and 7 bases from J, with 14 bases between. The CDR3 sequence is 15 residues long. The DNA for the CDR3 is TGTGCCAGCAGTTCCCCTCGGGTCGGAAATTCACCCCTCCACTTT. Translation gives CASSSPRVGNSPLHF.

The chain has TRBV28 and TRBJ2-5; TRBD1 is a possible D gene (5 bases). The CDR3 is 15 amino acids. Looked up from germline, CDR1 is MDHEN and CDR2 is SYDVKM. Trimming removed 3 bases from V and 1 base from J, with 12 bases in between. CDR3 bases: TGTGCCAGCAGTTTGGGGCAGGCACTCCAAGAGACCCAGTACTTC. It is translated as CASSLGQALQETQYF.

V is TRBV19 and J is TRBJ1-5; D is possibly TRBD1 (5 bases). This CDR3 contains 15 residues. Germline CDR1 is LNHDA and CDR2 is SQIVND (reference sequence). V lost 0 bases and J 6 bases, leaving 12 bases between the germline ends. CDR3 protein: CASSIDGGVAQPQHF. As DNA, the CDR3 is TGTGCCAGTAGTATAGATGGGGGGGTTGCTCAGCCCCAGCATTTT.

This rearrangement joins TRBV3-1 (or the pseudogene TRBV3-2) to TRBJ1-1; the D is unclear. The germline V gene has CDR1 LGHDT and CDR2 YNNKEL (reference sequence). V dropped 4 bases and J dropped 1 base, with 10 bases sitting between them. CDR3 length: 14 amino acids. The CDR3: CASSPSGENTEAFF. CDR3 DNA: TGTGCCAGCAGCCCCTCCGGGGAGAACACTGAAGCTTTCTTT.

The chain recombines TRBV2 with TRBJ1-2; 8 nucleotides line up with TRBD1. The V and J ends lost 4 bases and 8 bases, in that order; junction bases with no gene match: 9. The V gene's germline CDR1 is SNHLY and CDR2 FYNNEI. This CDR3 has 14 residues. The CDR3 coding sequence is TGTGCCAGCAGTGGGTTTCCAGGGACAGGAGGCTACACCTTC. This gives the protein CASSGFPGTGGYTF.

V is TRBV7-9 and J is TRBJ1-6; D might be TRBD1 (6 bases). Germline V lookup: CDR1 SEHNR, CDR2 FQNEAQ (reference sequence). The CDR3 runs 15 residues. The V gene lost 1 base and the J gene lost 7 bases, with 11 bases spanning the gap. CDR3 loop: CASSLETGLNSPLHF. In nucleotides, the CDR3 is TGTGCCAGCAGCTTAGAGACAGGTTTGAATTCACCCCTCCACTTT.

The gene calls are TRBV7-2 and TRBJ1-5; D remains ambiguous. The ends were cut back, 1 base at V and 10 bases at J, with 11 bases in the middle. CDR1 SGHTA and CDR2 FQGNSA come from the germline V gene. This CDR3 comprises 13 residues. CDR3: CASSLDRRGPQHF. For the CDR3, the DNA is TGTGCCAGCAGCTTAGATCGGCGCGGCCCCCAGCATTTT.

The rearrangement joins TRBV6-8 to TRBJ1-2; D remains unclear. With 7 bases removed from V and 6 bases from J, the gap between germline ends came to 9 bases. Germline V gene data show CDR1 as MNHGY and CDR2 as SAAAGT. This CDR3 has 11 residues. CDR3 sequence reads: CASTGGDGYTF. CDR3 DNA: TGTGCCAGCACGGGAGGAGATGGCTACACCTTC.